The subject of this entry is one TCR beta chain. Assay: immunoSEQ multiplex PCR; the TCRdb copy retains only in-frame clones and omits some. Of 140,000 or so clones in the sample, around 89% were seen once. The data originate from a study of T cell responses to AZD1222 COVID-19 vaccine. The sequencing used peripheral blood, collected on day 0 of AZD1222 vaccination. The source is an adult in good health.

The CDR3 DNA reads as TGTGCCTGGAGCCTAGGACTAGCGGGGGGGCGGGAGACCCAGTACTTC. Protein: CAWSLGLAGGRETQYF. This rearrangement joins TRBV30 to TRBJ2-5; 15 bases fit TRBD2. This CDR3 contains 16 residues. The germline gives CDR1 GTSNPN, CDR2 SVGIG (reference sequence). Trimming cost V 3 bases and J 5 bases; bases outside gene matches: 7.